This T cell receptor beta chain was retrieved from a study of T cell responses to AZD1222 COVID-19 vaccine. On the study more broadly: The analysis combined second doses at about 4 or about 12 weeks. Study outcomes and limitations: Spike-specific TCR breadth and depth went up after people got two AZD1222 doses. White British ancestry dominated among donors, who included more females, and clonal diversity was possibly underestimated. Just 6 or 7 people given AZD1222 tested seropositive at baseline.

Using immunoSEQ multiplex PCR, the repertoire was profiled, and TCRdb retains in-frame clones only, with some absent. The sample has 90,000 to 120,000 clones, around nine tenths seen once; the top ten hold about 20%. Worth noting for this clone: The antigen is undetermined.

Deletions cut 4 bases from V and 2 bases from J, with 12 bases between. CDR1 is LGHDT and CDR2 is YNNKEL in the germline V gene (reference sequence). This CDR3 is 14 amino acids long. The sample here was peripheral blood, taken on day 0 of AZD1222 vaccination. The V call is TRBV3-1 (or the pseudogene TRBV3-2), the J call TRBJ2-7; TRBD2 might be the D (6 bases). This TCR was recovered from an adult in good health. In nucleotides, the CDR3 is TGTGCCAGCAGCCCGGGACTGGAAGCCTACGAGCAGTACTTC. Protein sequence: CASSPGLEAYEQYF.